A single sample gave rise to the 5 T cell receptor beta chains below, sequenced in a study of T cells in Graves' hyperthyroidism and ophthalmopathy. The source material, RNA transcripts, was used to amplify TCR beta CDR3 regions. Primed by the HTBI set, a first-round RT-PCR was run on the TCR CDR3. TCRdb re-analysed the multiplex PCR reads in MiXCR, keeping a single row per CDR3 protein. This table holds hundreds of thousands of distinct CDR3 sequences, around 19% found once. Sequencing input: blood. These receptors were collected from a man aged 45-65 years with Graves' ophthalmopathy.

The rearrangement uses TRBV20-1 and TRBJ1-2; 9 positions agree with TRBD1. V lost 8 bases to trimming and J lost 2 bases; unmatched junction nucleotides: 6. The CDR3 runs to 13 residues. Germline CDR1 DFQATT, CDR2 SNEGSKA (reference sequence). This CDR3 reads CSTFGQGNYGYTF. As DNA, the CDR3 is TGCAGTACTTTTGGACAGGGGAACTATGGCTACACCTTC.

The V and J genes are TRBV19 and TRBJ2-7; 11 bases agree with TRBD2. Germline V gene sequence: CDR1 LNHDA, CDR2 SQIVND (reference sequence). The CDR3 is 18 amino acids. Trimming took 8 bases from V and 5 from J; bases not matched to a gene: 20. This CDR3 reads CASASRGSGRADSDEQYF. CDR3 sequence (DNA): TGTGCCAGTGCTTCGCGAGGTAGCGGGAGGGCCGATTCAGACGAGCAGTACTTC.

The CDR3 nucleotides are TGCAGTGCAAAAGTCCGGGGGGTCGAAAAACTGTTTTTT. It is translated as CSAKVRGVEKLFF. V and J are TRBV20-1 and TRBJ1-4, with a weak D call TRBD1 (5 bases). Trimming shortened V by 6 bases and J by 8 bases, and 16 bases separated the two germline ends. Germline lookup yields CDR1 DFQATT and CDR2 SNEGSKA (reference sequence). This CDR3 contains 13 residues.

This clonotype was seen a few times. The CDR3 region has the DNA TGTGCCAGCAGTACAAGACAGGGCCCCACTGAAGCTTTCTTT. This codes for CASSTRQGPTEAFF. The J gene is TRBJ1-1, the V gene TRBV6-1; 7 nucleotides line up with TRBD1. V shed 5 bases and J 4 bases; nucleotides not matched to a gene: 7. Germline V lookup: CDR1 MNHNS, CDR2 SASEGT. The CDR3 is 14 residues long.

There are a few counts of this clonotype. V is TRBV6-1 and J is TRBJ2-5, with no clear D. Germline assignment: CDR1 MNHNS and CDR2 SASEGT. The CDR3 length is 14 residues. The V gene lost 2 bases and the J gene lost 3 bases, with 10 bases spanning the gap. DNA of the CDR3: TGTGCCAGCAGTGAATTGGCCAGAGAAGAGACCCAGTACTTC. Its protein is CASSELAREETQYF.